This T cell receptor (beta chain) came from a study of siplizumab effects on memory and regulatory T cells. Sequencing was performed with immunoSEQ multiplex PCR; in TCRdb, only in-frame clones are kept and a portion is missing. The table lists roughly 100,000 clones, more than 85% of them singletons. This TCR came from a human donor in good health. The material sequenced was CD4+ T cells sorted from blood.

This chain's CDR3 is CASTGAQETQYF. CDR3 DNA: TGTGCCAGTACAGGGGCTCAAGAGACCCAGTACTTC. The rearrangement links TRBV7-9 to TRBJ2-5, with TRBD1 identical over 7 bases. This CDR3 has 12 amino acids. Germline lookup yields CDR1 SEHNR and CDR2 FQNEAQ (reference sequence). J gave up 2 bases and V 9 bases, and 3 bases lay outside the gene matches.